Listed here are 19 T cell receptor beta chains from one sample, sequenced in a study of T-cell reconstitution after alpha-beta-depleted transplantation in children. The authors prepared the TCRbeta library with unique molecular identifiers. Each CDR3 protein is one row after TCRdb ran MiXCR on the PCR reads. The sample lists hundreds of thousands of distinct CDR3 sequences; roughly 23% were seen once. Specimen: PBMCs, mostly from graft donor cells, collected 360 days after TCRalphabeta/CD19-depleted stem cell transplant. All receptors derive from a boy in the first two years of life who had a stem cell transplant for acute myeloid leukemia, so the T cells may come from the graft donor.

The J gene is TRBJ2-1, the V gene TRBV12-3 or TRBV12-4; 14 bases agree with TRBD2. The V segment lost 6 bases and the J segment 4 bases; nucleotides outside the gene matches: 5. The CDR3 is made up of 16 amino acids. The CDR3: CASRTGLAGEYNEQFF. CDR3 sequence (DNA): TGTGCCAGCAGGACGGGACTAGCGGGGGAATACAATGAGCAGTTCTTC.

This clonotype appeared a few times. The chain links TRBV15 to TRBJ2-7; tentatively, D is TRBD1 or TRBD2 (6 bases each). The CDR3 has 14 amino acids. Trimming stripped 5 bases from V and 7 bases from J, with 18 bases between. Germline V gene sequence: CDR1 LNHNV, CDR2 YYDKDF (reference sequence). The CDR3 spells CATSEGGDRWEQYV. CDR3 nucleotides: TGTGCCACCAGCGAGGGGGGAGACCGGTGGGAGCAGTACGTC.

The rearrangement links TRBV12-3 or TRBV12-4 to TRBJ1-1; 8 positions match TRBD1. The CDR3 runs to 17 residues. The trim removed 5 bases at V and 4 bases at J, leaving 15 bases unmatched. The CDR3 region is CASSMTGDVISITEAFF. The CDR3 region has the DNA TGTGCCAGCAGTATGACAGGGGACGTTATTTCGATCACTGAAGCTTTCTTT.

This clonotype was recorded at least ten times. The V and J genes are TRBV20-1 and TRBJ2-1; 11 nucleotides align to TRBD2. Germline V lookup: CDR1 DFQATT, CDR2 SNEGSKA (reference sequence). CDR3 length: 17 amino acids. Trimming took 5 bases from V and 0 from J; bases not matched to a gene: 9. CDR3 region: CSAVRLAGLSSYNEQFF. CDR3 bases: TGCAGTGCTGTTAGACTAGCGGGGCTAAGCTCCTACAATGAGCAGTTCTTC.

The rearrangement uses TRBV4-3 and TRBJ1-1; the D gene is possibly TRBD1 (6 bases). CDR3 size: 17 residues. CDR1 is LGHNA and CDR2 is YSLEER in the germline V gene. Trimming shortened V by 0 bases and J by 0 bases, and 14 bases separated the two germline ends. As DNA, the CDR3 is TGCGCCAGCAGCCAAGATGTGGGGGGCCCTGTGAACACTGAAGCTTTCTTT. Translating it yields CASSQDVGGPVNTEAFF.

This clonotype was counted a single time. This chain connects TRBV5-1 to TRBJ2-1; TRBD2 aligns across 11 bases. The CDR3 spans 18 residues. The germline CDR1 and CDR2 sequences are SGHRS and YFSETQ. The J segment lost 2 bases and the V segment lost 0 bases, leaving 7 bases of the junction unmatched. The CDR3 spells CASSLGPVAGGTYNEQFF. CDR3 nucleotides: TGCGCCAGCAGCTTGGGCCCGGTAGCGGGGGGGACCTACAATGAGCAGTTCTTC.

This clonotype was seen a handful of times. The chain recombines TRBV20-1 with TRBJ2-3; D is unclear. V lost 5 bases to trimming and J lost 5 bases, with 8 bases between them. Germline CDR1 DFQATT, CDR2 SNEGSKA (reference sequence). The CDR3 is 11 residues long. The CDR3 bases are TGCAGTGCTCCGAAAGGAGATACGCAGTATTTT. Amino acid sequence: CSAPKGDTQYF.

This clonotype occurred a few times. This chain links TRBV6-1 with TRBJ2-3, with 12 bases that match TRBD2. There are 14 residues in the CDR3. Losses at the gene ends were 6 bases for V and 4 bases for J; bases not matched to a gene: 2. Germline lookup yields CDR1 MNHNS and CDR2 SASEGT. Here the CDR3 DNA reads TGTGCCAGCAGATCTAGCGGGGGGGCAGATACGCAGTATTTT. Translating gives CASRSSGGADTQYF.

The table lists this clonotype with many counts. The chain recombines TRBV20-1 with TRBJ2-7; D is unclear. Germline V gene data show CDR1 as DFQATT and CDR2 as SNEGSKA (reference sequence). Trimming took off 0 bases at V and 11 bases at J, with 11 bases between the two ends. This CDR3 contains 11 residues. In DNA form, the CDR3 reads TGCAGTGCTAGAGATCTACGCGTCGAGTACTTC. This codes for CSARDLRVEYF.

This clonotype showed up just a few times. CDR3 in amino acids: CASSYGPRDTEAFF. The CDR3 DNA follows: TGTGCCAGCAGTTATGGGCCTAGGGACACTGAAGCTTTCTTT. The rearrangement links TRBV6-2 or TRBV6-3 to TRBJ1-1; D remains ambiguous. This CDR3 is built from 14 residues. V lost 3 bases, J lost 3 bases, and 11 bases lay in between. CDR1 MNHEY and CDR2 SVGEGT come from the germline V gene.

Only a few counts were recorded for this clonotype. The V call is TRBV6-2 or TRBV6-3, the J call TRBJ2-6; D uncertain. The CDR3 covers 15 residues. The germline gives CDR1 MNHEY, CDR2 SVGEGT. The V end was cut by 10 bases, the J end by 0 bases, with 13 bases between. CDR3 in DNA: TGTGCCATTGAAACCCGAGACTCTGGGGCCAACGTCCTGACTTTC. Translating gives CAIETRDSGANVLTF.

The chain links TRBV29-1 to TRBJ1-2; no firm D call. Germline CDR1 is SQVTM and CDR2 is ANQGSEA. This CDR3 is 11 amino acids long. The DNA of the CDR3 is TGCAGTTTCTCAGCTAACTATGGCTACACCTTC. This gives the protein CSFSANYGYTF. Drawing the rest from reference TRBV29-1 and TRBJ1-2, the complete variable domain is SAVISQKPSRDICQRGTSLTIQCQVDSQVTMMFWYRQQPGQSLTLIATANQGSEATYESGFVIDKFPISRPNLTFSTLTVSNMSPEDSSIYLCSFSANYGYTFGSGTRLTVV.

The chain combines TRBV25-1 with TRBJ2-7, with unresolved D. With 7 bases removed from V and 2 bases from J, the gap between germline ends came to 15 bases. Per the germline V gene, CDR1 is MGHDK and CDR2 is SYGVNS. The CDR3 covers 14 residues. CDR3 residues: CASTPRVDPYEQYF. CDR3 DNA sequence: TGTGCCAGCACTCCAAGGGTCGACCCCTACGAGCAGTACTTC.

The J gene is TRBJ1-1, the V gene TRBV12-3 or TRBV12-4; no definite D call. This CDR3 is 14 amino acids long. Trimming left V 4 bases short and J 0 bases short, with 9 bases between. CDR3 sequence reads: CASSSERMNTEAFF. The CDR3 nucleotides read TGTGCCAGCAGTTCTGAGAGAATGAACACTGAAGCTTTCTTT.

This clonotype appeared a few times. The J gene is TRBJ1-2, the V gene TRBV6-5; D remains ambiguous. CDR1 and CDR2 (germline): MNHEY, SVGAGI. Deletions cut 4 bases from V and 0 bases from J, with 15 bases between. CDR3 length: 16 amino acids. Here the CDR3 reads CASSSSLTSANYGYTF. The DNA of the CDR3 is TGTGCCAGCAGTTCCAGTCTCACGTCTGCTAACTATGGCTACACCTTC.

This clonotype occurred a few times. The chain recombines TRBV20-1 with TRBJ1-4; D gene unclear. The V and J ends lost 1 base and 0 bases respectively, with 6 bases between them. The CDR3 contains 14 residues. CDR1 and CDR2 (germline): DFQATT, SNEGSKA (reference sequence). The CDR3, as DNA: TGCAGTGCTAGAGTGGGGTCAACTAATGAAAAACTGTTTTTT. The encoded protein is CSARVGSTNEKLFF.

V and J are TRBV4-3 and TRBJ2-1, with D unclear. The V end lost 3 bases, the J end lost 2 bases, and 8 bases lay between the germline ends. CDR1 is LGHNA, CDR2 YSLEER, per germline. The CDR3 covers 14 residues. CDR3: CASSHKGPYNEQFF. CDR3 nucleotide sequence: TGCGCCAGCAGCCATAAGGGCCCCTACAATGAGCAGTTCTTC.

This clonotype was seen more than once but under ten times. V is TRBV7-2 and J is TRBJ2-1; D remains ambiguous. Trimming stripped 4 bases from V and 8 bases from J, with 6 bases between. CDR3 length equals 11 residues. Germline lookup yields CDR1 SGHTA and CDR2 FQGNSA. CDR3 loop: CASSSFYEQFF. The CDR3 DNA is TGTGCCAGCAGCTCCTTCTATGAGCAGTTCTTC.

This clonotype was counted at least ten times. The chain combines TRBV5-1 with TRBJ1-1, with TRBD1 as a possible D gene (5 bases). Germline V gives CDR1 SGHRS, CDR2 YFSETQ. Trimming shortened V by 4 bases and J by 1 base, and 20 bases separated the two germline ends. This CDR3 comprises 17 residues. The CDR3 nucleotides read TGCGCCAGCAGCACGCAAGTCCGGGAGGGGTCGAACACTGAAGCTTTCTTT. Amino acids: CASSTQVREGSNTEAFF.